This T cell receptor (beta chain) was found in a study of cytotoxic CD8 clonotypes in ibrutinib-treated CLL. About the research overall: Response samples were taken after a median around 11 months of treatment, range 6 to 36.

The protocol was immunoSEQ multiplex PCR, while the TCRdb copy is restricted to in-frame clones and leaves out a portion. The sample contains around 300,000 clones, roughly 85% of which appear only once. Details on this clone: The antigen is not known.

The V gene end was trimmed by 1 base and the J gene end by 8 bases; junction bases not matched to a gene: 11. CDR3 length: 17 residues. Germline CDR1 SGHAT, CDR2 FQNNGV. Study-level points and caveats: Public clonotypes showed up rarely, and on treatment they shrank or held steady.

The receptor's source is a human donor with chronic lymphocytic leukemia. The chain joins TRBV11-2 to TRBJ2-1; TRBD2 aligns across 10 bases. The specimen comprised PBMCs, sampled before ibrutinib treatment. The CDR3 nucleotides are TGTGCCAGCAGCTTAGTGGCTAGCGGGAGACAAGGGGATGAGCAGTTCTTC. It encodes CASSLVASGRQGDEQFF.